This is a list of T cell receptor beta chains from one sample in a study of OX40 agonist ivuxolimab in advanced cancers. Libraries were prepared by immunoSEQ multiplex PCR; TCRdb keeps only in-frame clonotypes and omits some of them. The sample has tens of thousands of clones; 75% to 90% are singletons. The sample in question was CD4+ or CD8+ T cells sorted from blood, obtained in a trial of the OX40 agonist ivuxolimab. These receptors all stem from an adult with an advanced solid tumor such as melanoma, head and neck, liver or kidney cancer. The CDR3 runs from the conserved cysteine through the conserved F or W. The D gene is left open where the match is weak. Only some rows state a clone size, as once, few, many or a class for expanded clones.

v_call,j_call,clone_size,d_call,cdr3_nt,cdr3_aa
TRBV6-5,TRBJ1-1,NA,NA,TGTGCCAGCAGCCCCCTACATCCGAACACTGAAGCTTTCTTT,CASSPLHPNTEAFF
TRBV19,TRBJ1-5,NA,NA,TGTGCCAGTAGTAGGCTAGTGGCCCAGCATTTT,CASSRLVAQHF
TRBV6-1,TRBJ1-6,NA,TRBD1,TGTGCCAGCAGTGAAGCGAGGGACAGGCTCAATAATTCACCCCTCCACTTT,CASSEARDRLNNSPLHF
TRBV7-2,TRBJ2-7,NA,NA,TGTGCCAGCAGCCAGCTTATAGGGTCTGCCTACGAGCAGTACTTC,CASSQLIGSAYEQYF
TRBV6-5,TRBJ2-2,NA,NA,TGTGCCAGCAGTTACAGGTCTATAGGCGCCGGGGAGCTGTTTTTT,CASSYRSIGAGELFF
TRBV7-6,TRBJ2-1,NA,NA,TGTGCCAGCAGCTTAGGACTCAATGAGCAGTTCTTC,CASSLGLNEQFF
TRBV10-3,TRBJ1-4,NA,NA,TGTGCCATCAGTGATCGTGGGGTACTGAATGAAAAACTGTTTTTT,CAISDRGVLNEKLFF
TRBV10-2,TRBJ2-1,NA,TRBD2,TGCGCCAGCGGCCCGGGACTAGCGCACTACAATGAGCAGTTCTTC,CASGPGLAHYNEQFF
TRBV19,TRBJ1-2,once,NA,TGTGCCAGTAGTTGGGGCTCCCAGAACTATGGCTACACCTTC,CASSWGSQNYGYTF
TRBV9,TRBJ1-4,NA,NA,TGTGCCAGCAGCGTAGTTGGGGGGTCGAATGAAAAACTGTTTTTT,CASSVVGGSNEKLFF
TRBV30,TRBJ2-5,NA,NA,TGTGCCTGGAGTGTACAAAGGGGCTCGGAGACCCAGTACTTC,CAWSVQRGSETQYF
TRBV4-3,TRBJ2-3,NA,NA,TGCGCCAGCAGCCAAGTGGGGGCGGATACGCAGTATTTT,CASSQVGADTQYF
TRBV5-1,TRBJ2-5,NA,NA,TGCGCCAGCAACCGACTCCAGGGGGGCTCGGGGGAGACCCAGTACTTC,CASNRLQGGSGETQYF
TRBV7-2,TRBJ2-5,NA,NA,TGTGCCAGCAGCTTATACTTAGAAGAGACCCAGTACTTC,CASSLYLEETQYF
TRBV12-2,TRBJ2-7,NA,NA,TGTGCAAGTCGCTCCGGGGGCTGCTTCTACGAGCAGTACTTC,CASRSGGCFYEQYF
TRBV5-5,TRBJ2-1,NA,NA,TGTGCCAGCACCCCCGCGGGAAGTGCCTACAATGAGCAGTTCTTC,CASTPAGSAYNEQFF
TRBV6-5,TRBJ1-2,NA,TRBD1,TGTGCCAGCAGTTACCAAGGACAGGGAGACTATGGCTACACCTTC,CASSYQGQGDYGYTF
TRBV7-2,TRBJ2-1,NA,NA,TGTGCCAGCACCACCGACAGTAATTTAAATGAGCAGTTCTTC,CASTTDSNLNEQFF
TRBV10-3,TRBJ2-1,NA,TRBD2,TGTGCCATCACCGAGGATAGCGGGAGTCACAATGAGCAGTTCTTC,CAITEDSGSHNEQFF
TRBV10-3,TRBJ1-1,NA,NA,TGTGCCATCAGACCGGCGGGCACTGAAGCTTTCTTT,CAIRPAGTEAFF
TRBV30,TRBJ1-2,few,NA,TGTGCCTGGAAGGGACCGACTAACTATGGCTACACCTTC,CAWKGPTNYGYTF
TRBV2,TRBJ2-2,NA,NA,TGTGCCAGCAGTAGGGACAACACCGGGGAGCTGTTTTTT,CASSRDNTGELFF
TRBV6-6,TRBJ1-6,NA,NA,TGTGCCAGCAGTTTGGCCAGCATTAATTCACCCCTCCACTTT,CASSLASINSPLHF
TRBV29-1,TRBJ1-3,NA,NA,TGCAGCACTACTGACGGGTACTCTGGAAACACCATATATTTT,CSTTDGYSGNTIYF